Listed below are T cell receptor beta chains from one sample, sequenced in a study of blood T cell repertoires in COVID-19. Clones were read by immunoSEQ multiplex PCR, and TCRdb kept only the in-frame ones, dropping some. The sample has 200,000 or so clones; around four fifths are singletons. Specimen: peripheral blood. The receptors were sampled from a young man with active or convalescent COVID-19. CDR3s include the opening cysteine and the closing phenylalanine or tryptophan.

v_call | cdr3_aa
TRBV28 | CASSLTGTMSGELFF
TRBV2 | CASRSGREVTEAFF
TRBV12-5 | CASGPRGTSGGYEQYF
TRBV9 | CASSVTSGGPATYNEQFF
TRBV14 | CASSQGLRETQYF
TRBV11-3 | CASSRQDSRSGNTIYF
TRBV5-8 | CASNQGQGQETQYF
TRBV3-1/TRBV3-2 | CASTLSTSGFYEQYF
TRBV30 | CAWSVAIPPRDRPATLTDTQYF
TRBV10-2 | CASGQGASNEQFF
TRBV2 | CASSSWVTQVTNTIYF
TRBV6-5 | CATRGTADSGNTIYF
TRBV3-1/TRBV3-2 | CASSQGLAGAPGELFF
TRBV19 | CASRLAGGNEQFF
TRBV4-1 | CASSQDIRQGYGYTF
TRBV2 | CASSSGAYNEQFF
TRBV2 | CASRDRTYNEQFF